The 17 T cell receptor beta chains given below trace back to one sample, sequenced in a study of blood T cell repertoires in COVID-19 (dated by TCRdb to the early 2020s). Library preparation employed the immunoSEQ multiplex PCR assay. Drawn from immuneACCESS, this table holds only the in-frame rearrangements with V and J called that TCRdb kept. Clones are partly lost; checked studies trace under half to an unresolved V gene and leave the rest unexplained. For this sample the table gives around 150,000 clones, of which about 85% were detected only once. Of the sample, 7% to 10% is held by the ten largest clones. The specimen was peripheral blood. The receptors derive from a woman aged 60-75 years with COVID-19, enrolled during active disease.

The chain recombines TRBV10-1 with TRBJ2-7; 8 bases are shared with TRBD1. Germline V gene lookup returns CDR1 WNHNN and CDR2 SYGVQD (reference sequence). The CDR3 has 14 amino acids. V lost 9 bases to trimming and J lost 0 bases; unmatched junction nucleotides: 7. CDR3 in DNA: TGCGCCAGACACAGGGGGGTTAGCTCCTACGAGCAGTACGTC. This codes for CARHRGVSSYEQYV.

The chain carries TRBV9 and TRBJ2-5, with 8 nucleotides matching TRBD1. The V gene end was trimmed by 1 base and the J gene end by 3 bases; junction bases not matched to a gene: 8. The CDR3 length is 16 residues. Per the germline V gene, CDR1 is SGDLS and CDR2 is YYNGEE. CDR3 sequence: CASSVTPGTGKETQYF. CDR3 nucleotides: TGTGCCAGCAGCGTAACCCCCGGGACAGGAAAAGAGACCCAGTACTTC.

This clone was seen only once. The chain recombines TRBV7-9 with TRBJ1-2, with D perhaps matching TRBD1 (5 bases). CDR1 SEHNR and CDR2 FQNEAQ come from the germline V gene (reference sequence). The CDR3 extends over 12 amino acids. V dropped 10 bases and J dropped 8 bases, with 17 bases sitting between them. CDR3 coding DNA: TGTGCCACCTCTTCCCAGGGCAGCGGCTACACCTTC. It codes for CATSSQGSGYTF. Complete variable domain (other parts from reference TRBV7-9 and TRBJ1-2): DTGVSQNPRHKITKRGQNVTFRCDPISEHNRLYWYRQTLGQGPEFLTYFQNEAQLEKSRLLSDRFSAERPKGSFSTLEIQRTEQGDSAMYLCATSSQGSGYTFGSGTRLTVV.

V usage is TRBV28 and J usage is TRBJ1-5; D remains ambiguous. CDR3 length: 12 residues. Looked up from germline, CDR1 is MDHEN and CDR2 is SYDVKM. The V end lost 8 bases, the J end lost 5 bases, and 10 bases lay between the germline ends. The CDR3 loop reads CASLGTHQPQHF. The CDR3 region has the DNA TGTGCCAGCCTGGGCACCCATCAGCCCCAGCATTTT.

CDR3 loop: CASSYSTGAYEQYF. DNA for the CDR3: TGTGCCAGCAGTTACTCAACAGGGGCGTACGAGCAGTACTTC. The chain links TRBV6-6 to TRBJ2-7; 7 bases are shared with TRBD1. V gave up 0 bases and J gave up 4 bases; unmatched junction bases: 3. The CDR3 has 14 amino acids. Germline V CDR1 and CDR2: MNHNY, SVGAGI (reference sequence).

The chain is built from TRBV29-1 and TRBJ2-5; no reliable D call. CDR1 SQVTM and CDR2 ANQGSEA come from the germline V gene. Trimming took off 5 bases at V and 0 bases at J, with 10 bases between the two ends. CDR3 length: 13 amino acids. The CDR3 protein is CSVSTRNQETQYF. The CDR3 DNA is TGCAGCGTTTCTACCAGGAACCAAGAGACCCAGTACTTC.

The V gene is TRBV5-1, the J gene TRBJ2-6, with D possibly TRBD1 on 6 matching bases. Germline V CDR1 and CDR2: SGHRS, YFSETQ. The CDR3 sequence is 15 residues long. V lost 7 bases to trimming and J lost 4 bases, with 15 bases between them. CDR3 sequence (DNA): TGCGCCAGCGACCGTACAGGGACAGGGGCCAACGTCCTGACTTTC. Translated, it gives CASDRTGTGANVLTF.

V is TRBV5-6 and J is TRBJ1-2, with no clear D. The V end lost 0 bases, the J end lost 8 bases, and 5 bases lay between the germline ends. The CDR3 loop spans 11 amino acids. CDR1 SGHDT and CDR2 YYEEEE come from the germline V gene. The CDR3 sequence is CASSLELGYTF. CDR3 sequence (DNA): TGTGCCAGCAGCTTGGAGCTGGGCTACACCTTC.

The chain has TRBV29-1 and TRBJ1-3, with 9 bases that match TRBD1. The CDR3 is 17 residues long. Trimming took 3 bases from V and 3 from J; bases not matched to a gene: 12. CDR1 and CDR2 (germline): SQVTM, ANQGSEA. In DNA, the CDR3 is TGCAGCGTTGACGGTGATTCGGGACAGGGCAATGGAAACACCATATATTTT. Encoded protein: CSVDGDSGQGNGNTIYF.

The chain joins TRBV5-6 to TRBJ1-3, with a tentative D call TRBD1 (5 bases). The CDR3 has 14 residues. Germline loops: CDR1 SGHDT, CDR2 YYEEEE. V was cut by 4 bases and J by 4 bases, with 12 bases left in between. For the CDR3, the DNA is TGTGCCAGCAGCAGCCAGGGAGGCGGAAACACCATATATTTT. This gives the protein CASSSQGGGNTIYF.

This chain joins TRBV5-1 and TRBJ1-1; no reliable D call. The CDR3 is made up of 13 amino acids. Trimming took 2 bases from V and 1 from J, leaving 6 bases between them. Germline V CDR1 and CDR2: SGHRS, YFSETQ. The CDR3 DNA is TGCGCCAGCAGCTTTTCTTCGAACACTGAAGCTTTCTTT. Encoded protein: CASSFSSNTEAFF.

The genes are TRBV5-1 and TRBJ1-6; no firm D call. Trimming left V 4 bases short and J 6 bases short, with 14 bases between. The CDR3 has 15 residues. Germline CDR1 and CDR2: SGHRS and YFSETQ. As DNA, the CDR3 is TGCGCCAGCAGCCCCGACCGAGGGAGTAATTCACCCCTCCACTTT. This sequence encodes CASSPDRGSNSPLHF. Full variable domain (remainder filled in from reference TRBV5-1 and TRBJ1-6): KAGVTQTPRYLIKTRGQQVTLSCSPISGHRSVSWYQQTPGQGLQFLFEYFSETQRNKGNFPGRFSGRQFSNSRSEMNVSTLELGDSALYLCASSPDRGSNSPLHFGNGTRLTVT.

The chain couples TRBV5-1 to TRBJ1-5; TRBD1 aligns across 7 bases. The CDR3 has 18 amino acids. J gave up 4 bases and V 1 base, and 14 bases lay outside the gene matches. Germline-derived CDR1 and CDR2 are SGHRS and YFSETQ. CDR3 nucleotide sequence: TGCGCCAGCAGCTTGACTCCGACAGCTAGACAGGGAAATCAGCCCCAGCATTTT. Translation gives CASSLTPTARQGNQPQHF.

In DNA, the CDR3 is TGTGCCAGCAGCCAAGATTCTTACTATGGCTACACCTTC. It specifies CASSQDSYYGYTF. This chain links TRBV14 with TRBJ1-2; D ambiguous. From germline, CDR1 is SGHDN and CDR2 FVKESK. There are 13 residues in the CDR3. V lost 0 bases and J 3 bases, leaving 5 bases between the germline ends.

V and J are TRBV4-1 and TRBJ1-5; no firm D call. The CDR3 loop spans 15 amino acids. From germline, CDR1 is MGHRA and CDR2 YSYEKL. V lost 0 bases to trimming and J lost 4 bases, with 10 bases between them. This CDR3 is CASSQEWEFNQPQHF. The CDR3 coding sequence is TGCGCCAGCAGCCAAGAATGGGAGTTTAATCAGCCCCAGCATTTT.

This rearrangement joins TRBV12-5 to TRBJ1-1; D unclear. This CDR3 comprises 13 residues. Germline V CDR1 and CDR2: LGHNT, FRNRAP. V was pared by 1 base and J by 10 bases, with 13 bases between. As DNA, the CDR3 is TGTGCTAGTGGTTTGGATGACTCCCGGGGAGCTTTCTTT. Translated, it gives CASGLDDSRGAFF.

The V gene is TRBV19, the J gene TRBJ1-2; 8 nucleotides align to TRBD1. J was trimmed by 2 bases and V by 8 bases; bases with no gene match: 10. The CDR3 spans 15 residues. CDR1 and CDR2 (germline): LNHDA, SQIVND (reference sequence). The CDR3 loop reads CASLRNTGGNYGYTF. The CDR3 DNA is TGTGCCAGTCTACGAAATACAGGGGGAAACTATGGCTACACCTTC.